This T cell receptor (beta chain) originates from a study of T cell repertoires in cytomegalovirus infection. About the study: Through public TCR beta signatures, both CMV infection and matching HLA type were indicated. Study-wide points: There were carriers of CMV plus the relevant HLA, and cumulative public TCR beta family frequency identified them. HLA-C-restricted CMV-specific TCR beta clonotypes were dominant in the ex vivo response.

To note about this clonotype: No antigen is known for it.

This CDR3 region has 17 residues. The germline gives CDR1 SEHNR, CDR2 FQNEAQ (reference sequence). J was trimmed by 3 bases and V by 4 bases; bases with no gene match: 11. TCRdb re-called the reads through MiXCR, storing one row per CDR3 protein. The table lists about 360,000 distinct CDR3 sequences, 15% to 20% of them singletons. The rearrangement joins TRBV7-9 to TRBJ2-3; 9 bases fit TRBD2. Sequenced sample: PBMCs. The clonotype originates from a human donor in good health (CMV status not recorded). Some clones in this sample may be carry-over from other donors' samples. In DNA, the CDR3 is TGTGCCAGCAGCTATCCCAGGGCGGGAGGGCCAACAGATACGCAGTATTTT. This sequence encodes CASSYPRAGGPTDTQYF.